This is a list of T cell receptor beta chains from one sample in a study of patients and donors after allogeneic stem cell transplantation. Using its own MiXCR run on the RT-PCR reads, TCRdb lists one record per CDR3 protein. The sample yields about a million distinct CDR3 sequences, 15% to 20% seen once. The sequenced sample consisted of blood, either unsorted or a sorted T cell fraction (not recorded which). All receptors come from a human donor who was either an allogeneic HSCT recipient or a stem cell or donor lymphocyte infusion donor (not recorded which). It is not recorded whose cells these are; they may come from a transplant donor. Both conserved end residues are part of each CDR3. The order of the fields is J gene, V gene, D gene, clone size, CDR3 protein, CDR3 DNA. D genes are given only for firm matches. Some rows have no size entry. The others give once, few or many, or a class for an expanded clone.

TRBJ2-4,TRBV4-3,.,.,CASSQEDRNIRYF,TGCGCCAGCAGCCAAGAGGATCGAAACATTCGGTACTTC
TRBJ1-5,TRBV12-5,.,few,CASATINFPGGNQPQHF,TGTGCTAGTGCCACTATCAATTTTCCCGGCGGCAATCAGCCCCAGCATTTT
TRBJ2-5,TRBV6-2/TRBV6-3,.,few,CASSYSGNRETQYF,TGTGCCAGCAGTTATAGCGGCAATAGAGAGACCCAGTACTTC
TRBJ2-4,TRBV6-1,.,.,CASSEGQTLAKNIQYF,TGTGCCAGCAGTGAGGGGCAGACTCTAGCCAAAAACATTCAGTACTTC
TRBJ2-1,TRBV18,TRBD2,.,CASSPPFAGGYNEQFF,TGTGCCAGCTCACCACCGTTCGCGGGGGGTTACAATGAGCAGTTCTTC
TRBJ1-5,TRBV2,TRBD1,.,CASSEAGQGWQPQHF,TGTGCCAGCAGTGAAGCGGGACAGGGATGGCAGCCCCAGCATTTT
TRBJ2-5,TRBV5-1,.,few,CASSVPGGYQETQYF,TGCGCCAGCAGCGTGCCAGGAGGTTACCAAGAGACCCAGTACTTC
TRBJ2-7,TRBV7-9,.,.,CASSSRQIHYEQYF,TGTGCCAGCAGCTCCCGGCAGATCCACTACGAGCAGTACTTC
TRBJ2-1,TRBV4-3,TRBD2,few,CASSRNPGLAGGTSYNEQFF,TGCGCCAGCAGCCGAAACCCGGGACTAGCGGGGGGAACCTCCTACAATGAGCAGTTCTTC
TRBJ1-1,TRBV12-3/TRBV12-4,.,few,CASSLAFNTEAFF,TGTGCCAGCAGTTTGGCCTTCAACACTGAAGCTTTCTTT
TRBJ2-4,TRBV20-1,TRBD2,.,CSALRTGGGAGIQYF,TGCAGTGCTCTTAGGACTGGCGGGGGGGCGGGCATTCAGTACTTC
TRBJ1-5,TRBV4-1,.,.,CASSEAIRSGGYGNQPQHF,TGCGCCAGCAGCGAAGCCATACGATCCGGGGGGTATGGCAATCAGCCCCAGCATTTT
TRBJ2-7,TRBV9,.,few,CASSVGPDIQYEQYF,TGTGCCAGCAGCGTCGGTCCCGACATTCAGTACGAGCAGTACTTC
TRBJ2-1,TRBV5-1,TRBD2,.,CASSLEPRPVGLYNEQFF,TGCGCCAGCAGCTTGGAACCCCGGCCGGTGGGACTATACAATGAGCAGTTCTTC
TRBJ2-1,TRBV7-9,TRBD2,.,CASSPGGPEQFF,TGTGCCAGCAGCCCGGGGGGGCCTGAGCAGTTCTTC
TRBJ2-7,TRBV20-1,.,.,CSAPGGTVFYEQYF,TGCAGTGCTCCGGGAGGGACAGTCTTCTACGAGCAGTACTTC
TRBJ2-6,TRBV5-5,TRBD1,.,CASSRGQGRISGANVLTF,TGTGCCAGCAGCCGAGGACAGGGAAGAATCTCTGGGGCCAACGTCCTGACTTTC
TRBJ1-1,TRBV7-8,.,few,CASSLTRLLQGRFTEAFF,TGTGCCAGCAGCTTAACTCGCTTGCTGCAGGGAAGATTCACTGAAGCTTTCTTT
TRBJ2-4,TRBV11-2,TRBD1,.,CASSPKGDRAPLAKNIQYF,TGTGCCAGCAGCCCCAAGGGGGACAGGGCGCCTCTAGCCAAAAACATTCAGTACTTC
TRBJ1-1,TRBV7-6,.,many,CASSSQVNTEAFF,TGTGCCAGCAGCTCACAGGTGAACACTGAAGCTTTCTTT
TRBJ2-7,TRBV5-4,.,.,CASSPWNEGSSYEQYF,TGTGCCAGCAGCCCATGGAACGAGGGCAGCTCCTACGAGCAGTACTTC
TRBJ2-7,TRBV24-1,.,.,CATSDRFHEQYF,TGTGCCACCAGTGATCGCTTTCACGAGCAGTACTTC
TRBJ2-1,TRBV14,.,.,CASSPSLATATNEQFF,TGTGCCAGCAGCCCTTCACTCGCCACAGCGACTAATGAGCAGTTCTTC
TRBJ1-1,TRBV12-3/TRBV12-4,.,many,CASRSIGGGTEAFF,TGTGCCAGCAGATCCATAGGGGGTGGCACTGAAGCTTTCTTT
TRBJ2-7,TRBV4-3,TRBD1,few,CASSQALGGTGVHEQYF,TGCGCCAGCAGCCAAGCCCTTGGGGGGACAGGGGTGCACGAGCAGTACTTC
TRBJ2-7,TRBV29-1,.,few,CSGTFAYEQYF,TGCAGCGGGACTTTTGCCTACGAGCAGTACTTC
TRBJ2-7,TRBV29-1,.,many,CSVATSSYEQYF,TGCAGCGTTGCTACGAGCTCCTACGAGCAGTACTTC
TRBJ1-2,TRBV12-3/TRBV12-4,.,few,CASTQQGIYGYTF,TGTGCCAGCACCCAACAGGGAATCTATGGCTACACCTTC
TRBJ2-5,TRBV28,.,.,CASSFPQTGPTGETQYF,TGTGCCAGCAGTTTTCCCCAAACGGGACCCACAGGGGAGACCCAGTACTTC
TRBJ2-6,TRBV29-1,.,.,CSVDSGSGANVLTF,TGCAGCGTGGATTCAGGGTCTGGGGCCAACGTCCTGACTTTC
TRBJ1-1,TRBV20-1,.,many,CSARRGGNTEAFF,TGCAGTGCTAGGAGGGGGGGGAACACTGAAGCTTTCTTT
TRBJ2-2,TRBV5-6,TRBD1,few,CASSPGGQGLTGELFF,TGTGCCAGCAGCCCGGGGGGACAGGGGCTCACCGGGGAGCTGTTTTTT
TRBJ2-7,TRBV4-1,.,.,CASSQDLARDYEQYF,TGCGCCAGCAGCCAAGACCTAGCGAGAGATTACGAGCAGTACTTC
TRBJ2-1,TRBV29-1,TRBD1,many,CSVDRGGSYNEQFF,TGCAGCGTGGACAGGGGGGGATCCTACAATGAGCAGTTCTTC
TRBJ1-6,TRBV30,.,.,CAWSRADSPLHF,TGTGCCTGGAGCAGGGCCGATTCACCCCTCCACTTT
TRBJ2-3,TRBV20-1,.,.,CSAIPGLADTQYF,TGCAGTGCTATCCCAGGGCTCGCAGATACGCAGTATTTT
TRBJ2-7,TRBV11-2,TRBD2,.,CASSLWSGTSGRASSYEQYF,TGTGCCAGCAGCTTATGGTCCGGGACTAGCGGGAGGGCCAGCTCCTACGAGCAGTACTTC
TRBJ2-3,TRBV10-3,TRBD2,.,CAISLGLGTDTQYF,TGTGCCATCAGCCTGGGACTAGGGACAGATACGCAGTATTTT
TRBJ2-1,TRBV7-9,TRBD2,.,CASIREGSVEQFF,TGTGCCAGCATCCGGGAGGGCTCGGTTGAGCAGTTCTTC
TRBJ2-3,TRBV7-9,.,many,CASSAGRTDTQYF,TGTGCCAGCAGCGCGGGCCGCACAGATACGCAGTATTTT
TRBJ1-2,TRBV12-3/TRBV12-4,.,few,CASSLGGESWSGYTF,TGTGCCAGCAGTTTAGGTGGGGAGTCATGGAGCGGCTACACCTTC
TRBJ2-7,TRBV2,.,.,CASSADSWSEQYF,TGTGCCAGCAGCGCGGACTCATGGTCCGAGCAGTACTTC
TRBJ2-7,TRBV9,.,few,CASSRASGDEQYF,TGTGCCAGCAGCAGAGCCTCGGGGGACGAGCAGTACTTC
TRBJ1-2,TRBV6-1,.,.,CASSHEALTGYGYTF,TGTGCCAGCAGCCACGAGGCTCTTACGGGCTATGGCTACACCTTC
TRBJ1-5,TRBV20-1,.,.,CSARPPNSNQPQHF,TGCAGTGCTAGACCCCCGAATAGCAATCAGCCCCAGCATTTT
TRBJ2-2,TRBV12-3/TRBV12-4,.,many,CASSLRRNTGELFF,TGTGCCAGCAGTTTAAGGAGAAACACCGGGGAGCTGTTTTTT
TRBJ2-2,TRBV27,TRBD2,.,CASSETGLARNTGELFF,TGTGCCAGCAGTGAAACTGGACTAGCGAGGAACACCGGGGAGCTGTTTTTT
TRBJ2-1,TRBV3-1,TRBD2,.,CASSQSTSGRAGEQFF,TGTGCCAGCAGCCAGTCGACTAGCGGGAGGGCTGGGGAGCAGTTCTTC
TRBJ1-2,TRBV4-3,TRBD1,.,CASSPRQGGHYGYTF,TGCGCCAGCAGCCCCCGACAGGGAGGGCACTATGGCTACACCTTC